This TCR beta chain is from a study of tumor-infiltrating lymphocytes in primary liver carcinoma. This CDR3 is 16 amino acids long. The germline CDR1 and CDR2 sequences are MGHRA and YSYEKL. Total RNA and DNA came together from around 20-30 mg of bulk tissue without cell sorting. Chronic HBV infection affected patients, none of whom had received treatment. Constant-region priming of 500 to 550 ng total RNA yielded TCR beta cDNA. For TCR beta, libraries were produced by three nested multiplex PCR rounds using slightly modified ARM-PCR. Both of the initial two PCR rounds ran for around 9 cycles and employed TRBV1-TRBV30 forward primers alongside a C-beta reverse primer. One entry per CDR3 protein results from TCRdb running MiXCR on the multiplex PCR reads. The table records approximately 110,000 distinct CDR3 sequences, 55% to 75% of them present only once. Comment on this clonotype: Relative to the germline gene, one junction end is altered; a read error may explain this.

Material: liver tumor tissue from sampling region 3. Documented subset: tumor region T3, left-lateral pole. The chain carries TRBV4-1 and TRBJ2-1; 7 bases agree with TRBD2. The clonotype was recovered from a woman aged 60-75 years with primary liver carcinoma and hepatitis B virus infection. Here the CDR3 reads CASCQDVGRESDEQFF. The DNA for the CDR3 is TGCGCCAGCTGCCAAGATGTAGGGCGGGAGTCCGATGAGCAATTCTTC.